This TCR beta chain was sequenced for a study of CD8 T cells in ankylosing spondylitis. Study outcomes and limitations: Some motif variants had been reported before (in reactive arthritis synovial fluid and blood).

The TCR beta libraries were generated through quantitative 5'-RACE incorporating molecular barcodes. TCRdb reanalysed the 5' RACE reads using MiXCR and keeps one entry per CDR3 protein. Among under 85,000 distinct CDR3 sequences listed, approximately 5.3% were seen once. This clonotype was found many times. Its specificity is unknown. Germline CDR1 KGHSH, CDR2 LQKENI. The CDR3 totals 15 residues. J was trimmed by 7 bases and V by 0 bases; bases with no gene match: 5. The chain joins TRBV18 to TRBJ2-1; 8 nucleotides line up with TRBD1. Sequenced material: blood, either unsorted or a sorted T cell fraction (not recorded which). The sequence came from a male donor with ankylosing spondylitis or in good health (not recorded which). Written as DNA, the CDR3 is TGTGCCAGCTCACCACCGGGCAGGGGGCTGAATGAGCAGTTCTTC. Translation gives CASSPPGRGLNEQFF.